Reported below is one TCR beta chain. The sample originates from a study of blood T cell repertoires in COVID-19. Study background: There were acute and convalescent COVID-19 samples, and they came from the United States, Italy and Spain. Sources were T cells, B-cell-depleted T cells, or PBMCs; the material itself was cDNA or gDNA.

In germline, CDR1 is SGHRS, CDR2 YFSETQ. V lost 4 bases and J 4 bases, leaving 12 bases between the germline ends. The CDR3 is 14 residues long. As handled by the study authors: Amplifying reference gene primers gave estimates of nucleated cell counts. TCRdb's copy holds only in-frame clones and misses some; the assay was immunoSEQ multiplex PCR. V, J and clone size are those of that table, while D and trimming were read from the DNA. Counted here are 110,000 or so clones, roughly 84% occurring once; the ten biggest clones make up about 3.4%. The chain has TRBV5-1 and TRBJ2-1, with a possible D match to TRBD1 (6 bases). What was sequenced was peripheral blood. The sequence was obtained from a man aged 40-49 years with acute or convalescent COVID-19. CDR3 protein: CASSGGERYNEQFF. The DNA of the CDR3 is TGCGCCAGCAGCGGGGGCGAGCGATACAATGAGCAGTTCTTC. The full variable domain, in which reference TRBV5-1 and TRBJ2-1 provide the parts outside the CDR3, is KAGVTQTPRYLIKTRGQQVTLSCSPISGHRSVSWYQQTPGQGLQFLFEYFSETQRNKGNFPGRFSGRQFSNSRSEMNVSTLELGDSALYLCASSGGERYNEQFFGPGTRLTVL.